Presented here are 10 T cell receptor beta chains from one specimen sequenced in a study of neurological immune-mediated disorders. TCRdb called the 5' RACE reads again in MiXCR, with one record for every CDR3 protein. The data hold 81,000 or so distinct CDR3 sequences, with approximately 5% observed a single time. Sample: PBMCs. The receptors shown here come from a woman in her 30s with multiple sclerosis.

This clonotype was seen ten or more times. This chain joins TRBV19 and TRBJ2-3; 11 bases fit TRBD1. The trim removed 6 bases at V and 4 bases at J, leaving 3 bases unmatched. Per germline, CDR1 LNHDA and CDR2 SQIVND (reference sequence). CDR3 size: 14 residues. CDR3 coding DNA: TGTGCCAGTAGGGACAGGGGGCCAGCAGATACGCAGTATTTT. This codes for CASRDRGPADTQYF.

This clonotype has ten or more counts. This sequence joins TRBV9 and TRBJ1-2; D ambiguous. The CDR3 extends over 12 amino acids. The V and J ends lost 4 bases and 3 bases respectively, with 7 bases between them. Germline V gene lookup returns CDR1 SGDLS and CDR2 YYNGEE. CDR3 DNA: TGTGCCAGCAGCTATTACGACTATGGCTACACCTTC. This sequence encodes CASSYYDYGYTF.

The sample holds many counts of this clonotype. The chain couples TRBV7-9 to TRBJ2-3, with TRBD2 identical over 9 bases. The CDR3 extends over 18 amino acids. Germline-derived CDR1 and CDR2 are SEHNR and FQNEAQ (reference sequence). With 4 bases clipped from V and 4 bases from J, the junction kept 15 bases outside the gene matches. This CDR3 is CASSSTRLAAFGADTQYF. In DNA, the CDR3 is TGTGCCAGCAGCTCGACCCGACTAGCGGCCTTTGGTGCAGATACGCAGTATTTT.

This rearrangement joins TRBV12-3 or TRBV12-4 to TRBJ2-5; possibly TRBD1 for D (5 bases). The length of the CDR3 is 12 residues. CDR3 DNA: TGTGACATCAGAAGGGGACAAGAGACCCAGTACTTC. It encodes CDIRRGQETQYF.

The sample holds many counts of this clonotype. The chain has TRBV7-2 and TRBJ2-3; 12 positions match TRBD2. V dropped 1 base and J dropped 6; count of bases not matched to a gene: 5. The CDR3 extends over 16 amino acids. Germline V gene data show CDR1 as SGHTA and CDR2 as FQGNSA. The CDR3 here is CASSLGLAGGHDTQYF. The DNA for the CDR3 is TGTGCCAGCAGCTTAGGGCTAGCGGGGGGGCATGATACGCAGTATTTT.

In its sample, this clonotype was seen many times. This chain links TRBV5-6 with TRBJ2-7; D uncertain. This CDR3 contains 11 residues. Trimming took 0 bases from V and 6 from J, leaving 4 bases between them. The V gene's germline CDR1 is SGHDT and CDR2 YYEEEE. The CDR3 DNA follows: TGTGCCAGCAGCTTGGAGGGCGAGCAGTACTTC. Translating gives CASSLEGEQYF.

This clonotype was counted at least ten times. The V gene is TRBV7-9, the J gene TRBJ2-3; D ambiguous. The CDR3 loop spans 13 amino acids. Trimming stripped 3 bases from V and 2 bases from J, with 6 bases between. Per the germline V gene, CDR1 is SEHNR and CDR2 is FQNEAQ (reference sequence). The CDR3 is CASSLPFTDTQYF. The CDR3 bases are TGTGCCAGCAGCTTGCCGTTCACAGATACGCAGTATTTT. The whole variable domain, remainder taken from reference TRBV7-9 and TRBJ2-3, is DTGVSQNPRHKITKRGQNVTFRCDPISEHNRLYWYRQTLGQGPEFLTYFQNEAQLEKSRLLSDRFSAERPKGSFSTLEIQRTEQGDSAMYLCASSLPFTDTQYFGPGTRLTVL.

This clonotype was picked up a small number of times. J is TRBJ1-2 and V is TRBV15; TRBD1 aligns across 10 bases. V was clipped by 6 bases and J by 6 bases; unmatched bases: 7. Germline V gene data show CDR1 as LNHNV and CDR2 as YYDKDF (reference sequence). The length of the CDR3 is 14 residues. The CDR3 DNA reads TGTGCCACCAGTCCGGGACAGGGGAGCGATGGCTACACCTTC. Translating gives CATSPGQGSDGYTF.

There are a few counts of this clonotype. V and J are TRBV5-1 and TRBJ2-1, with 10 bases identical to TRBD1. V was clipped by 0 bases and J by 7 bases; unmatched bases: 4. The V gene's germline CDR1 is SGHRS and CDR2 YFSETQ. The CDR3 extends over 15 amino acids. Written as DNA, the CDR3 is TGCGCCAGCAGCTTGGGACAGGGGGCCTCGAATGAGCAGTTCTTC. This gives the protein CASSLGQGASNEQFF.

In its sample, this clonotype was seen many times. V usage is TRBV27 and J usage is TRBJ1-6, with no clear D. This CDR3 is built from 16 residues. The V gene's germline CDR1 is MNHEY and CDR2 SMNVEV (reference sequence). V lost 10 bases and J 1 base, leaving 17 bases between the germline ends. The CDR3 coding sequence is TGTGCCACCCCTCCGAGAGTGAGGTCCTATAATTCACCCCTCCACTTT. Its translation is CATPPRVRSYNSPLHF.